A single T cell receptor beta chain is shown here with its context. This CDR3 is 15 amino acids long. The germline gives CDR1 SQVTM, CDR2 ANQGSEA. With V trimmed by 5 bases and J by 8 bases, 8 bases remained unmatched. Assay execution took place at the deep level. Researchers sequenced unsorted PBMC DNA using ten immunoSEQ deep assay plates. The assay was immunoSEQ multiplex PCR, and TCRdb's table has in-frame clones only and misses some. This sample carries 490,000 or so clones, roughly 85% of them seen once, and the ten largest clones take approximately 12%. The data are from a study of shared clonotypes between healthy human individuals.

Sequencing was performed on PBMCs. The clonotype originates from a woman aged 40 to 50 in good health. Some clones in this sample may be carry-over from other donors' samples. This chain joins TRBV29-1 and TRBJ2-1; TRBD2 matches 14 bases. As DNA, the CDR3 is TGCAGCGTTAAGGGGACTAGCGGGAGTCTGGATGAGCAGTTCTTC. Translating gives CSVKGTSGSLDEQFF.